The 32 T cell receptor beta chains listed next were all sequenced from one sample in a study of T cells in Graves' hyperthyroidism and ophthalmopathy. TCR beta CDR3 regions were amplified from RNA transcripts. An initial round of RT-PCR targeting the TCR CDR3 relied on the HTBI primer set. TCRdb passed the multiplex PCR reads through MiXCR, listing each CDR3 protein once. Of some 700,000 distinct CDR3 sequences in the sample, 15% to 20% were seen once. Sample: blood. The receptors were sampled from a man in his fifties or sixties with Graves' hyperthyroidism.

The gene calls are TRBV13 and TRBJ2-2; 7 bases fit TRBD1. This CDR3 is built from 16 residues. The V segment lost 5 bases and the J segment 4 bases; nucleotides outside the gene matches: 10. Germline loops: CDR1 PRHDT, CDR2 FYEKMQ (reference sequence). The CDR3 sequence: CASSPQAQGSTGELFF. DNA for the CDR3: TGTGCCAGCAGCCCTCAGGCACAGGGGTCCACCGGGGAGCTGTTTTTT. Supplemented by reference TRBV13 and TRBJ2-2, the full variable domain reads AAGVIQSPRHLIKEKRETATLKCYPIPRHDTVYWYQQGPGQDPQFLISFYEKMQSDKGSIPDRFSAQQFSDYHSELNMSSLELGDSALYFCASSPQAQGSTGELFFGEGSRLTVL.

The chain links TRBV10-2 to TRBJ2-3; D is possibly TRBD2 (7 bases). V dropped 7 bases and J dropped 6 bases, with 17 bases sitting between them. The CDR3 runs 14 residues. Germline values: CDR1 WSHSY, CDR2 SAAADI. The CDR3 region has the DNA TGCGCCAGCACCGGGCGGGGGCAAGTGGATACGCAGTATTTT. This gives the protein CASTGRGQVDTQYF.

The chain recombines TRBV7-9 with TRBJ2-1, with 7 bases lining up with TRBD2. The germline V gene encodes CDR1 SEHNR and CDR2 FQNEAQ (reference sequence). This CDR3 is built from 14 residues. V was pared by 5 bases and J by 9 bases, with 10 bases of the junction left unmatched. DNA for the CDR3: TGTGCCAGCAGCCTAAGTGGACTAGGAGGTGAGCAGTTCTTC. Its translation: CASSLSGLGGEQFF.

This clonotype was seen many times. This chain links TRBV5-5 with TRBJ2-1; D might be TRBD2 (6 bases). V lost 0 bases and J 4 bases, leaving 11 bases between the germline ends. This CDR3 region has 15 residues. The germline gives CDR1 SGHKS, CDR2 YYEKEE (reference sequence). As DNA, the CDR3 is TGTGCCAGCAGCTTGGGGGCGGGACCATACAATGAGCAGTTCTTC. Protein product: CASSLGAGPYNEQFF.

This clonotype appeared a few times. The junction does not match germline at one end; this may be a read error. The rearrangement joins TRBV12-3 or TRBV12-4 to TRBJ2-3; 8 bases are shared with TRBD2. The CDR3 has 15 residues. The CDR3 reads CASSGGGRRADTQCF. CDR3 coding DNA: TGTGCCAGCAGTGGGGGCGGGAGGAGGGCAGATACGCAGTGTTTT.

This clonotype was recorded many times. The chain links TRBV20-1 to TRBJ1-2, with a tentative D call TRBD1 (6 bases). Germline CDR1 is DFQATT and CDR2 is SNEGSKA (reference sequence). CDR3 size: 15 residues. V dropped 5 bases and J dropped 7 bases, with 23 bases sitting between them. CDR3 DNA: TGCAGTGCTCTTCCCACGTGGGGGGCGCCGGTTGGCTACACCTTC. It codes for CSALPTWGAPVGYTF.

This clonotype was seen many times. This chain uses TRBV6-5 with TRBJ1-1, with a tentative D call TRBD1 (5 bases). The CDR3 consists of 15 residues. Germline CDR1 is MNHEY and CDR2 is SVGAGI. V lost 0 bases to trimming and J lost 0 bases, with 8 bases between them. Here the CDR3 DNA reads TGTGCCAGCAGTTACTCGGGGGGGGTGAACACTGAAGCTTTCTTT. Translated, it gives CASSYSGGVNTEAFF.

This clonotype was detected ten times or more. V and J are TRBV27 and TRBJ2-7; TRBD1 matches at 8 bases. The V and J ends lost 6 bases and 5 bases, in that order; junction bases with no gene match: 12. Germline CDR1 MNHEY, CDR2 SMNVEV (reference sequence). The CDR3 length is 15 residues. The CDR3, as DNA: TGTGCCAGCAGAGCCGACAGGGGCCTTTTCAACGAGCAGTACTTC. The encoded protein is CASRADRGLFNEQYF.

With regard to this clonotype: A much larger clone sits a single nucleotide away, making a read error possible. The genes are TRBV5-1 and TRBJ1-6; 8 bases map to TRBD1. The CDR3 loop spans 16 amino acids. V dropped 4 bases and J dropped 5; count of bases not matched to a gene: 8. Germline assignment: CDR1 SGHRS and CDR2 YFSETQ. The CDR3 nucleotides are TGCGCCAGCAGCCCGCGGACAGGGAGGGATAATTCACCCCTCCACTTT. This encodes CASSPRTGRDNSPLHF. Complete variable domain (other parts from reference TRBV5-1 and TRBJ1-6): KAGVTQTPRYLIKTRGQQVTLSCSPISGHRSVSWYQQTPGQGLQFLFEYFSETQRNKGNFPGRFSGRQFSNSRSEMNVSTLELGDSALYLCASSPRTGRDNSPLHFGNGTRLTVT.

The rearrangement links TRBV2 to TRBJ2-1, with D perhaps being TRBD1 or TRBD2 (6 bases each). V dropped 1 base and J dropped 9 bases, with 16 bases sitting between them. CDR1 and CDR2 (germline): SNHLY, FYNNEI. CDR3 length: 15 residues. DNA for the CDR3: TGTGCCAGCAGTGAAGACGAGGGGGGAAGTGGTGAGCAGTTCTTC. Protein sequence: CASSEDEGGSGEQFF.

This clonotype was detected ten times or more. V and J are TRBV27 and TRBJ2-5; a weak D match, TRBD1 (6 bases). V lost 3 bases and J lost 3, with 14 bases in between. The CDR3 sequence is 15 residues long. The germline gives CDR1 MNHEY, CDR2 SMNVEV (reference sequence). In nucleotides, the CDR3 is TGTGCCAGCAGTTTGTCCCGGGACAAAAAAGAGACCCAGTACTTC. Encoded protein: CASSLSRDKKETQYF.

The chain recombines TRBV7-9 with TRBJ2-3, with unresolved D. This CDR3 contains 13 residues. V lost 0 bases to trimming and J lost 4 bases, with 5 bases between them. Looked up from germline, CDR1 is SEHNR and CDR2 is FQNEAQ (reference sequence). CDR3 nucleotide sequence: TGTGCCAGCAGCTTAGCGTCGGCAGATACGCAGTATTTT. This codes for CASSLASADTQYF.

This clonotype has more than one count but fewer than ten. This chain connects TRBV19 to TRBJ2-1; TRBD1 matches at 7 bases. The CDR3 consists of 13 residues. Trimming at V came to 5 bases and at J to 7 bases, leaving 5 bases not matched to a gene. CDR1 is LNHDA, CDR2 SQIVND, per germline (reference sequence). The CDR3 region is CASSPDRTNEQFF. The CDR3 region has the DNA TGTGCCAGTAGTCCGGACAGGACGAATGAGCAGTTCTTC.

V usage is TRBV5-1 and J usage is TRBJ1-2, with a possible D match to TRBD1 (6 bases). Trimming removed 5 bases at V and 2 bases at J, with 22 bases between. Germline CDR1 reads SGHRS; CDR2 reads YFSETQ. The CDR3 has 17 amino acids. CDR3: CASRSLGHYNTNYGYTF. The DNA for the CDR3 is TGCGCCAGCAGATCTCTGGGACACTATAATACCAACTATGGCTACACCTTC. The full variable domain, with the rest looked up from reference TRBV5-1 and TRBJ1-2, is KAGVTQTPRYLIKTRGQQVTLSCSPISGHRSVSWYQQTPGQGLQFLFEYFSETQRNKGNFPGRFSGRQFSNSRSEMNVSTLELGDSALYLCASRSLGHYNTNYGYTFGSGTRLTVV.

In the case of this clonotype: A much larger clone is a single base away; this may be a read error. V and J are TRBV18 and TRBJ1-2, with TRBD1 matching over 8 bases. V lost 5 bases, J lost 4 bases, and 12 bases stayed unmatched. Germline CDR1 KGHSH, CDR2 LQKENI. The CDR3 is made up of 16 amino acids. The CDR3 DNA reads as TGTGCCAGCTCAAGACAGGGGAGCCAGATTAGCTATGGCTACACCTTC. This sequence encodes CASSRQGSQISYGYTF.

This clonotype was picked up a small number of times. A junction end diverges from the germline sequence, so it may reflect a read error. This rearrangement joins TRBV11-2 to TRBJ2-2; D unclear. The CDR3 spans 16 residues. Looked up from germline, CDR1 is SGHAT and CDR2 is FQNNGV. This CDR3 reads CAGSSHPLERTGELFF. CDR3 coding DNA: TGTGCCGGCAGCAGTCATCCGCTGGAACGTACCGGGGAGCTGTTTTTT.

J is TRBJ1-1 and V is TRBV30; D gene uncertain. Trimming removed 1 base from V and 5 bases from J, with 11 bases in between. The CDR3 loop spans 13 amino acids. Germline values: CDR1 GTSNPN, CDR2 SVGIG (reference sequence). CDR3 in DNA: TGTGCCTGGAGTGGATGGGAGGCGACTGAAGCTTTCTTT. Protein product: CAWSGWEATEAFF.

In its sample, this clonotype was seen many times. This chain joins TRBV10-2 and TRBJ1-6, with TRBD1 as a possible D gene (5 bases). The CDR3 has 13 residues. V lost 2 bases to trimming and J lost 7 bases, with 6 bases between them. Per germline, CDR1 WSHSY and CDR2 SAAADI. DNA for the CDR3: TGCGCCAGCAGTGAGGACAGCAATTCACCCCTCCACTTT. This gives the protein CASSEDSNSPLHF.

This clonotype was picked up many times. This rearrangement joins TRBV10-1 to TRBJ1-2; 8 bases fit TRBD1. Germline assignment: CDR1 WNHNN and CDR2 SYGVQD (reference sequence). The V and J ends lost 5 bases and 2 bases, in that order; junction bases with no gene match: 1. The CDR3 has 13 amino acids. The CDR3 spells CASSQGANYGYTF. The CDR3 coding sequence is TGCGCCAGCAGTCAGGGGGCGAACTATGGCTACACCTTC.

In its sample, this clonotype was seen a few times. The chain carries TRBV19 and TRBJ2-7; 10 bases are shared with TRBD2. Germline trimming cut 5 bases from V and 2 bases from J; bases unmatched to any gene: 18. The CDR3 spans 19 residues. Per germline, CDR1 LNHDA and CDR2 SQIVND (reference sequence). In DNA, the CDR3 is TGTGCCAGTAGTCCTCCCCCCGGGCTAGCGGGAGCCCGCCCCTACGAGCAGTACTTC. Translating it yields CASSPPPGLAGARPYEQYF.

This clonotype showed up many times. The CDR3 region is CASSLAGRYEQFF. The DNA for the CDR3 is TGCGCCAGCAGCTTGGCAGGGAGGTATGAGCAGTTCTTC. This chain connects TRBV5-1 to TRBJ2-1; D might be TRBD2 (6 bases). The CDR3 extends over 13 amino acids. Germline V gives CDR1 SGHRS, CDR2 YFSETQ. The ends were cut back, 0 bases at V and 8 bases at J, with 9 bases in the middle.

This clonotype was detected ten times or more. This chain connects TRBV5-1 to TRBJ2-7, with 10 positions matching TRBD1. The ends lost 4 bases at V and 4 bases at J; junction bases unmatched: 17. CDR3 size: 18 residues. CDR1 is SGHRS, CDR2 YFSETQ, per germline. CDR3 sequence (DNA): TGCGCCAGCAGCCATCAACCCCAAGCGACAGGGGGCAATTACGAGCAGTACTTC. It specifies CASSHQPQATGGNYEQYF.

This clonotype was seen a handful of times. This CDR3 reads CASSYSLGSPLSGELFF. CDR3 bases: TGTGCCAGCAGTTACTCTCTGGGGTCTCCATTATCGGGGGAGCTGTTTTTT. The genes are TRBV6-5 and TRBJ2-2; no clear D gene. V lost 0 bases and J 8 bases, leaving 19 bases between the germline ends. The CDR3 covers 17 residues. Per germline, CDR1 MNHEY and CDR2 SVGAGI.

This clonotype was found many times. The chain employs TRBV28 and TRBJ2-7; D not resolved. Germline V gene data show CDR1 as MDHEN and CDR2 as SYDVKM. The ends were cut back, 3 bases at V and 3 bases at J, with 9 bases in the middle. The length of the CDR3 is 13 residues. CDR3 region: CASSLARVYEQYF. DNA of the CDR3: TGTGCCAGCAGTTTGGCTAGAGTCTACGAGCAGTACTTC.

There are many counts of this clonotype. The J gene is TRBJ1-1, the V gene TRBV6-1, with 7 bases identical to TRBD1. The V gene end was trimmed by 11 bases and the J gene end by 3 bases; junction bases not matched to a gene: 18. This CDR3 region has 16 residues. CDR1 is MNHNS, CDR2 SASEGT, per germline. CDR3 residues: CAVTAAGTATHTEAFF. The CDR3 coding sequence is TGTGCCGTCACTGCGGCGGGGACAGCGACTCACACTGAAGCTTTCTTT.

This clonotype appeared many times. The gene calls are TRBV10-2 and TRBJ2-7; possible D gene TRBD2, 5 bases. This CDR3 region has 13 residues. Germline CDR1 and CDR2: WSHSY and SAAADI. With 5 bases removed from V and 5 bases from J, the gap between germline ends came to 13 bases. The CDR3 DNA follows: TGCGCCAGCAGTTTTCCGGCGGGTGACGAGCAGTACTTC. It yields the protein CASSFPAGDEQYF.

V and J are TRBV27 and TRBJ1-1; 8 positions match TRBD1. This CDR3 has 15 residues. Germline V gene data show CDR1 as MNHEY and CDR2 as SMNVEV (reference sequence). V lost 0 bases to trimming and J lost 2 bases; unmatched junction nucleotides: 2. In nucleotides, the CDR3 is TGTGCCAGCAGTTTATCGGACAGGGTTAACACTGAAGCTTTCTTT. This gives the protein CASSLSDRVNTEAFF.

The table lists this clonotype with many counts. J is TRBJ2-3 and V is TRBV29-1, with 7 bases aligning to TRBD1. This CDR3 contains 15 residues. The germline gives CDR1 SQVTM, CDR2 ANQGSEA. The J segment lost 0 bases and the V segment lost 0 bases, leaving 3 bases of the junction unmatched. In nucleotides, the CDR3 is TGCAGCGTTGAAGACGGACAGGATAGCACAGATACGCAGTATTTT. This sequence encodes CSVEDGQDSTDTQYF.

CDR3 sequence (DNA): TGCAGCGTTGTCGGGAATCCTAGGTTCGGCAATGAGCAGTTCTTC. Amino acids: CSVVGNPRFGNEQFF. V and J are TRBV29-1 and TRBJ2-1; a possible D gene is TRBD2 (5 bases). Trimming removed 4 bases at V and 6 bases at J, with 19 bases between. There are 15 residues in the CDR3. Germline V lookup: CDR1 SQVTM, CDR2 ANQGSEA.

This chain uses TRBV5-1 with TRBJ2-3; TRBD1 matches at 8 bases. The CDR3 totals 17 residues. V lost 0 bases and J lost 2; bases outside the gene matches: 8. The germline V gene has CDR1 SGHRS and CDR2 YFSETQ. For the CDR3, the DNA is TGCGCCAGCAGCTTGGTTGCAGGGGGCGGTGACACAGATACGCAGTATTTT. This gives the protein CASSLVAGGGDTDTQYF.

The DNA for the CDR3 is TGCAGTGGGTCAACCCCTAGCGGGAGGACCTACGAGCAGTACTTC. Translated: CSGSTPSGRTYEQYF. The chain uses TRBV20-1 and TRBJ2-7; 11 positions match TRBD2. The CDR3 totals 15 residues. The germline V gene has CDR1 DFQATT and CDR2 SNEGSKA (reference sequence). With 7 bases clipped from V and 2 bases from J, the junction kept 10 bases outside the gene matches.

The chain combines TRBV18 with TRBJ2-5; D not resolved. Germline V lookup: CDR1 KGHSH, CDR2 LQKENI. This CDR3 region has 14 residues. V was cut by 6 bases and J by 3 bases, with 14 bases left in between. In nucleotides, the CDR3 is TGTGCCAGCTCCCAGGACGGACGAGAAGAGACCCAGTACTTC. Amino acid sequence: CASSQDGREETQYF.